This record covers a single TCR beta chain. Its cognate antigen is unknown. PCR primers comprised 60 Vbeta and 13 Jbeta primers. Using immunoSEQ multiplex PCR, the repertoire was profiled, and TCRdb retains in-frame clones only, with some absent. The data contain about 180,000 clones, approximately 80% of them singletons. This record belongs to a study of cytomegalovirus exposure and HLA in healthy donors. Study results and limitations: What a later analysis reportedly showed was that an Asian-associated ancestry cluster had fewer N-insertions than the roughly 700-donor mean. An analysis was carried out at a later point. It showed that HLA-associated TCR beta chains were more clonally expanded than equally common non-associated chains.

The clonotype originates from a girl aged 2 to 10 in good health and CMV-seropositive. The specimen was PBMCs.

CDR3 residues: CASSPPGESNYGYTF. The CDR3 nucleotides are TGTGCCAGCAGTCCCCCGGGGGAGTCTAACTATGGCTACACCTTC. V gene TRBV6-6 combines with J gene TRBJ1-2; D might be TRBD1 (5 bases). V lost 5 bases, J lost 0 bases, and 13 bases lay in between. Per the germline V gene, CDR1 is MNHNY and CDR2 is SVGAGI (reference sequence). The CDR3 has 15 amino acids.